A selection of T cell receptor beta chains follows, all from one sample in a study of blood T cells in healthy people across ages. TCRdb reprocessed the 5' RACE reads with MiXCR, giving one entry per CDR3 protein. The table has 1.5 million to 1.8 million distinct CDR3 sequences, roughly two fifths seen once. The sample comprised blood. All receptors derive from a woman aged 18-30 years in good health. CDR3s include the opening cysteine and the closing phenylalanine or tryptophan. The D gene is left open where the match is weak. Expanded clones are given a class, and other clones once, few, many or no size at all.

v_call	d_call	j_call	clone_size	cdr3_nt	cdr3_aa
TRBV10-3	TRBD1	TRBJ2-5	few	TGTGCCATCAGTGATACCGTTAGGGGGCGGGAGACCCAGTACTTC	CAISDTVRGRETQYF
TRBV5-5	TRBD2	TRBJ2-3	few	TGTGCCAGCAGCAATATACTAGCGGGGGATTCAGATACGCAGTATTTT	CASSNILAGDSDTQYF
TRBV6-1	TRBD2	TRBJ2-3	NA	TGTGCCAGCAGTATTTCCGGGACTAGCGGGAGGCCGAATACGCAGTATTTT	CASSISGTSGRPNTQYF
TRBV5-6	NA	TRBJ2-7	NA	TGTGCCAGCAGCTTGTGGGCAGTCCCTAACGAGCAGTACTTC	CASSLWAVPNEQYF
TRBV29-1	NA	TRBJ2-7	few	TGCAGCGTTGGGGAGGTTGGGTATTACGAGCAGTACTTC	CSVGEVGYYEQYF
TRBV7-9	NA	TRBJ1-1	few	TGTGCCACAGAAGGGCCGTACACTGAAGCTTTCTTT	CATEGPYTEAFF
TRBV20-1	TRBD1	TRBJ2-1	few	TGCAGTGCTAGGGGAACCGGGACAGGGTCCAGAATCTCCTACAATGAGCAGTTCTTC	CSARGTGTGSRISYNEQFF
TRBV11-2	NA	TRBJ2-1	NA	TGTGCCAGCAGCCTGGGACTCCTCATCAATGAGCAGTTCTTC	CASSLGLLINEQFF
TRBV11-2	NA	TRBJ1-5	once	TGTGCCAGCAGCTCAGAGGGGTTTGGTAATCAGCCCCAGCATTTT	CASSSEGFGNQPQHF
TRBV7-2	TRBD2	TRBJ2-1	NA	TGTGCCAGCGGAACTAGCGCCCCCCCTGAGCAGTTCTTC	CASGTSAPPEQFF
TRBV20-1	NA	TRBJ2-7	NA	TGCAGTGCTAGAGATCCTGATCCCGGCTACGAGCAGTACTTC	CSARDPDPGYEQYF
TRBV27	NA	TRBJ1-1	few	TGTGCCAGCAGTTTACCTGGATCTGAAGCTTTCTTT	CASSLPGSEAFF
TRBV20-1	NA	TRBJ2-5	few	TGCAGTGCTAGAGATCGTCGGGGTAACAATGAGCAGTACTTC	CSARDRRGNNEQYF
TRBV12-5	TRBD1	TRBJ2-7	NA	TGTGCTAGTGGACAGGGGCAGGGGAACTACAATGAGCAGTACTTC	CASGQGQGNYNEQYF
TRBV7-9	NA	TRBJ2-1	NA	TGTGCCGTCGGGGGCCGGGAGGACTCCTACAATGAGCAGTTCTTC	CAVGGREDSYNEQFF
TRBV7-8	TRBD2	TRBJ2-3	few	TGTGCCAGCAGCCCTGCCCGGCTAGCGGGGGTAACAGATACGCAGTATTTT	CASSPARLAGVTDTQYF